This T cell receptor beta chain is from a study of T cell repertoires in cytomegalovirus infection (dated by TCRdb to 2018 to 2020). Notes on the research overall: The HLA type of each donor mattered for the analysis, because public TCR beta signatures pointed to carriage of CMV infection along with the matching HLA type.

With regard to this clonotype: Its recognized antigen is unknown. Base qualities are not at hand, and no much larger clone is one base apart.

TCRdb records Illumina HiSeq 1500 as the sequencer. TCRdb trimmed the raw reads at Q25, called clones with MiXCR and kept productive beta chains. Entries are consolidated by CDR3 protein sequence, retaining the most common genes and DNA. The sample records 740,000 or so distinct CDR3 sequences, roughly 36% of which are singletons. About 2.8% of the sample comes from the top ten. The junction carries 20 bases between V and J, which are trimmed by 6 bases and 4 bases respectively. The CDR3 contains 16 residues, cysteine and phenylalanine counted. The only DNA kept is the CDR3, 48 bases in frame from the first base. What the authors observed across the whole study: In both this cohort and an independent roughly 330-donor cohort, the cumulative frequency of public TCR beta family members distinguished carriers of CMV infection plus the relevant HLA type. The ex vivo response was dominated by HLA-C-restricted CMV-specific TCR beta clonotypes, which also provided the single most frequent clonotype in two of eight donors.

The material sequenced was PBMCs. This chain is built from TRBV12-3 or TRBV12-4 and TRBJ2-3; the D gene is possibly TRBD1 or TRBD2, with 7 bases matching each. The TCR was taken from a human donor in good health (CMV status not recorded). Some clones in this sample may be carry-over from other donors' samples. For the CDR3, the sequence is CASRTRPGRGPDTQYF. The DNA is TGTGCCAGCAGAACAAGGCCAGGGAGGGGGCCAGATACGCAGTATTTT.